This TCR beta chain was profiled in a study of post-analysis software for immune sequencing data. Study conclusions and caveats: The five TRBV segments detected at higher frequency in patients than in controls included TRBV5-6, TRBV5-1 and TRBV20-1.

A word on this clonotype: Its antigen is currently unknown.

Unique molecular identifiers had been added to the TCR beta cDNA libraries. TCRdb reprocessed the PCR reads via MiXCR and lists one record per CDR3 protein. The table lists about 810,000 distinct CDR3 sequences, under 70% of them singletons, with 4.6% in the top ten. Looked up from germline, CDR1 is DFQATT and CDR2 is SNEGSKA (reference sequence). The length of the CDR3 is 15 residues. V was pared by 3 bases and J by 1 base, with 13 bases between. What was sequenced was blood. The gene calls are TRBV20-1 and TRBJ2-1, with TRBD2 as a possible D gene (6 bases). This receptor was taken from a girl aged 5-17 years with multiple sclerosis. CDR3 sequence reads: CSASFGGTSYNEQFF. The CDR3 coding sequence is TGCAGTGCTAGTTTCGGCGGGACTTCCTACAATGAGCAGTTCTTC.